The 14 T cell receptor beta chains below come from one sample, sequenced in a study of identical twins. A single record per CDR3 protein comes from TCRdb applying MiXCR to the 5' RACE reads. The data show 450,000 to 650,000 distinct CDR3 sequences, with around 15% seen just once and 0.44% held by the top ten. This sample also belongs to another study, concerning yellow fever vaccine responses in identical twins.

Sequenced sample: CD4+ T cells sorted from blood. Receptor source: a woman between 18 and 29 years old in good health.

This clonotype has a handful of counts. The J gene is TRBJ1-2, the V gene TRBV6-6; D is uncertain. This CDR3 has 12 residues. The germline V and J ends were trimmed by 6 bases and 9 bases, with 14 bases remaining between them. The germline V gene encodes CDR1 MNHNY and CDR2 SVGAGI (reference sequence). As DNA, the CDR3 is TGTGCCAGCAGCCACCGGGGTTCGAGCTACACCTTC. This translates into CASSHRGSSYTF.

The chain uses TRBV20-1 and TRBJ2-1, with a possible D match to TRBD1 (5 bases). The germline V and J ends were trimmed by 6 bases and 2 bases, with 17 bases remaining between them. The CDR3 totals 15 residues. Germline values: CDR1 DFQATT, CDR2 SNEGSKA (reference sequence). The CDR3 sequence: CSATDWDNAYNEQFF. DNA of the CDR3: TGCAGTGCGACAGATTGGGATAATGCCTACAATGAGCAGTTCTTC.

This clonotype occurred a few times. V is TRBV4-2 and J is TRBJ2-3; the D is unclear. Trimming cost V 1 base and J 0 bases, with 5 bases left between them. This CDR3 is 14 amino acids long. Looked up from germline, CDR1 is LGHNA and CDR2 is YNFKEQ. CDR3 region: CASSQGISTDTQYF. As DNA, the CDR3 is TGTGCCAGCAGCCAAGGTATTAGCACAGATACGCAGTATTTT.

This sequence joins TRBV10-3 and TRBJ2-7; D is possibly TRBD1 (6 bases). This CDR3 region has 13 residues. Between the trimmed V and J ends, which lost 4 bases and 6 bases, there was a span of 13 bases. Germline V lookup: CDR1 ENHRY, CDR2 SYGVKD. The DNA of the CDR3 is TGTGCCATCAGTGGAAAACAGGGTAGCGAGCAGTACTTC. Protein product: CAISGKQGSEQYF.

J is TRBJ1-5 and V is TRBV20-1, with D possibly being TRBD1 (5 bases). Looked up from germline, CDR1 is DFQATT and CDR2 is SNEGSKA (reference sequence). Trimming took off 1 base at V and 6 bases at J, with 10 bases between the two ends. This CDR3 spans 13 amino acids. CDR3 bases: TGCAGTGCTAGAGGGGCTCAGGGTCAGCCCCAGCATTTT. Amino acids: CSARGAQGQPQHF.

The CDR3 nucleotides read TGTGCCAGCAGTGGGACAGGGAGAACTCCCTACGAGCAGTACTTC. Protein sequence: CASSGTGRTPYEQYF. The chain is built from TRBV25-1 and TRBJ2-7, with 8 positions matching TRBD1. V lost 4 bases and J lost 2; bases outside the gene matches: 7. CDR3 size: 15 residues. Germline-derived CDR1 and CDR2 are MGHDK and SYGVNS.

The chain uses TRBV6-1 and TRBJ2-2, with TRBD2 matching 13 bases. V dropped 6 bases and J dropped 5; count of bases not matched to a gene: 9. Germline V gene sequence: CDR1 MNHNS, CDR2 SASEGT. This CDR3 region has 17 residues. This CDR3 reads CASRQFGTSGTTGELFF. DNA for the CDR3: TGTGCCAGCAGACAATTCGGGACTAGCGGGACTACCGGGGAGCTGTTTTTT.

This clonotype showed up just a few times. V and J are TRBV5-1 and TRBJ2-2; the D gene is possibly TRBD1 (6 bases). Trimming removed 4 bases at V and 6 bases at J, with 16 bases between. The V gene's germline CDR1 is SGHRS and CDR2 YFSETQ. The CDR3 has 15 amino acids. The CDR3 DNA sequence: TGCGCCAGCAGCCCCCGACAGGATCGGGCCGGGGAGCTGTTTTTT. Its translation is CASSPRQDRAGELFF.

This clonotype has more than one count but fewer than ten. The chain recombines TRBV7-9 with TRBJ1-4; D not resolved. The CDR3 length is 14 residues. The germline V and J ends were trimmed by 2 bases and 4 bases, with 8 bases remaining between them. Germline V gene lookup returns CDR1 SEHNR and CDR2 FQNEAQ (reference sequence). CDR3: CASSLFTFNEKLFF. CDR3 nucleotides: TGTGCCAGCAGCTTATTTACCTTTAATGAAAAACTGTTTTTT.

This clonotype was seen a handful of times. The V and J genes are TRBV2 and TRBJ2-3; D could derive from TRBD1 or TRBD2 (5 bases each). The germline V gene encodes CDR1 SNHLY and CDR2 FYNNEI. Trimming stripped 10 bases from V and 3 bases from J, with 17 bases between. The CDR3 covers 14 residues. The CDR3 loop is CATNRDPRTDTQYF. In DNA form, the CDR3 reads TGTGCCACCAACCGGGACCCCAGAACAGATACGCAGTATTTT. Looking up the rest from reference TRBV2 and TRBJ2-3 gives the full variable domain: EPEVTQTPSHQVTQMGQEVILRCVPISNHLYFYWYRQILGQKVEFLVSFYNNEISEKSEIFDDQFSVERPDGSNFTLKIRSTKLEDSAMYFCATNRDPRTDTQYFGPGTRLTVL.

This clonotype came up many times. The chain carries TRBV4-1 and TRBJ1-4, with TRBD1 matching 10 bases. V was clipped by 3 bases and J by 5 bases; unmatched bases: 6. There are 16 residues in the CDR3. Germline V gene sequence: CDR1 MGHRA, CDR2 YSYEKL. The CDR3 spells CASSQGPGQGNEKLFF. In DNA, the CDR3 is TGCGCCAGCAGCCAGGGTCCGGGACAGGGGAATGAAAAACTGTTTTTT.

This clonotype was recorded only once. The V gene is TRBV28, the J gene TRBJ2-4; D is undetermined. Germline CDR1 MDHEN, CDR2 SYDVKM. The CDR3 has 13 amino acids. V was cut by 8 bases and J by 6 bases, with 14 bases left in between. CDR3 DNA sequence: TGTGCCAGCCTCGACTTGGCAAGAAACATTCAGTACTTC. Translation: CASLDLARNIQYF.

The V and J genes are TRBV6-1 and TRBJ2-2; TRBD2 matches 8 bases. The CDR3 loop spans 16 amino acids. Germline CDR1 reads MNHNS; CDR2 reads SASEGT. The junction had 13 bases not matched to a gene; V was cut back by 5 bases and J by 8 bases. The CDR3 region is CASSKSGGATMGELFF. DNA for the CDR3: TGTGCCAGCAGTAAATCGGGAGGGGCCACTATGGGGGAGCTGTTTTTT.

The V and J genes are TRBV6-5 and TRBJ2-3; 11 nucleotides match TRBD2. The CDR3 spans 18 residues. Germline V gene lookup returns CDR1 MNHEY and CDR2 SVGAGI. V was clipped by 0 bases and J by 2 bases; unmatched bases: 7. CDR3 bases: TGTGCCAGCAGTTACTCGAGGCCTAGCGGGGGGCTCACAGATACGCAGTATTTT. It is translated as CASSYSRPSGGLTDTQYF.